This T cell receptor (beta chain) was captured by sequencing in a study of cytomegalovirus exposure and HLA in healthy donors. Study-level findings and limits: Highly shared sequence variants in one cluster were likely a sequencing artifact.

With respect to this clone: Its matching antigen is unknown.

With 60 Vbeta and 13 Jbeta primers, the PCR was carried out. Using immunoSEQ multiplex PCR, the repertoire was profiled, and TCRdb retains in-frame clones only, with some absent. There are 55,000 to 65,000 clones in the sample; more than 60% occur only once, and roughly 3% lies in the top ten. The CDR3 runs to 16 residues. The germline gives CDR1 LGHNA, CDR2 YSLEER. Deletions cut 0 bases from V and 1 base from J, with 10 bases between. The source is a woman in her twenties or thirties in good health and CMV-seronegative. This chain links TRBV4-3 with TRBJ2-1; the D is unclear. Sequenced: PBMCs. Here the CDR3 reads CASSQDGAVSYNEQFF. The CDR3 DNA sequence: TGCGCCAGCAGCCAAGACGGTGCGGTATCCTACAATGAGCAGTTCTTC.